This T cell receptor (beta chain) emerged from a study of shared clonotypes between healthy human individuals. Overall study: Donors were two women and three men aged 18 to 49.

Several immunoSEQ plates received, in even portions, the genomic DNA of each subset. The repertoire was sequenced with immunoSEQ multiplex PCR; TCRdb's copy has only in-frame clones and lacks some. In the table there are roughly 590,000 clones, just under 97% of which are singletons. Terminally differentiated effector memory CD45RA+ cells were excluded by CCR7 positive selection of CD45RO-negative cells. V lost 4 bases and J lost 6, with 4 bases in between. This CDR3 region has 12 residues. Germline V gene data show CDR1 as LNHDA and CDR2 as SQIVND (reference sequence). Sequencing was carried out using naive CD8+ T cells sorted from blood. The chain is built from TRBV19 and TRBJ1-6; D is undetermined. This TCR derives from a woman under 40 in good health. The CDR3, as DNA: TGTGCCAGTAGTACCGGTAATTCACCCCTCCACTTT. Translation: CASSTGNSPLHF.